The rows below give T cell receptor beta chains drawn from one sample of a study of shared clonotypes between healthy human individuals. TCRdb keeps only in-frame clones here, not all; method: immunoSEQ multiplex PCR. The sample records under 650,000 clones, 90% to 96% being singletons. The sequencing input was naive CD4+ T cells sorted from blood. These receptors came from a woman aged 25 to 39 in good health. The CDR3 runs from the conserved cysteine through the conserved F or W. D genes are given only for firm matches. Expanded clones get a size class; other rows say once, few or many, or leave the size out.

-	-	TRBV2	TRBJ2-7	TGTGCCAGCGCCTGGGACACGGACTCCTACGAGCAGTACTTC	CASAWDTDSYEQYF
-	-	TRBV7-6	TRBJ2-5	TGTGCCAGCAGCTTAGGGTTTAGCCAAGAGACCCAGTACTTC	CASSLGFSQETQYF
-	-	TRBV2	TRBJ2-1	TGTGCCAGCAGTGAAGCGCCCGACTACAATGAGCAGTTCTTC	CASSEAPDYNEQFF
-	-	TRBV6-1	TRBJ1-5	TGTGCCAGCAGTGAAACTGGGGATCAGCCCCAGCATTTT	CASSETGDQPQHF
-	-	TRBV7-6	TRBJ2-5	TGTGCCAGCAGCTTAAGGGGAAGGGGGGTACAAGAGACCCAGTACTTC	CASSLRGRGVQETQYF
-	-	TRBV28	TRBJ2-1	TGTGCCAGCAGTGAGTGGGATCCGGGCAATGAGCAGTTCTTC	CASSEWDPGNEQFF
-	-	TRBV18	TRBJ2-5	TGTGCCAGCTCACCGCGGCTAGCGACGTGGGAGACCCAGTACTTC	CASSPRLATWETQYF
TRBD1	-	TRBV29-1	TRBJ2-1	TGCAGCGTTACCGGGGACAGGGACACATTCGATGAGCAGTTCTTC	CSVTGDRDTFDEQFF
-	-	TRBV28	TRBJ2-1	TGTGCCAGCAGTTTTCCCTCTACTAGCCGAGCCTACAATGAGCAGTTCTTC	CASSFPSTSRAYNEQFF
-	-	TRBV19	TRBJ1-3	TGTGCCAGTAGTCGAAGTCCTGGAAACACCATATATTTT	CASSRSPGNTIYF
-	-	TRBV5-6	TRBJ2-7	TGTGCCAGCAGCACCGGGACCCCGCTCTACGAGCAGTACTTC	CASSTGTPLYEQYF
-	-	TRBV19	TRBJ2-5	TGTGCCAGTAGTATAAGTGTACAGACCCAGTACTTC	CASSISVQTQYF
TRBD1	-	TRBV23-1	TRBJ2-5	TGCGCCAGCAGCCGAGCACAGGGGTTGGGGACCCAGTACTTC	CASSRAQGLGTQYF
-	-	TRBV5-8	TRBJ1-1	TGTGCCAGCAGCTTCCCAGCGAACACTGAAGCTTTCTTT	CASSFPANTEAFF
TRBD2	-	TRBV27	TRBJ2-7	TGTGCCAGCAGTTTAAACCCCACCGTATTAGCGGGTTCCTACGAGCAGTACTTC	CASSLNPTVLAGSYEQYF
-	-	TRBV27	TRBJ1-2	TGTGCCAGCAGTTTAGGGGGGGGCGGAGACTATGGCTACACCTTC	CASSLGGGGDYGYTF
TRBD2	-	TRBV5-4	TRBJ2-2	TGTGCCAGCAGCTTTCCGGGACTAGGGAGCGGGGAGCTGTTTTTT	CASSFPGLGSGELFF
-	-	TRBV9	TRBJ2-3	TGTGCCAGCAGCGAGGGTTTCTCATTCACAGATACGCAGTATTTT	CASSEGFSFTDTQYF
-	-	TRBV28	TRBJ2-7	TGTGCCAGCAGCCTACAGGGTTACGAGCAGTACTTC	CASSLQGYEQYF
-	-	TRBV6-5	TRBJ2-3	TGTGCCAGCAGTCGCAGCGAGTTTTGGTCAGATACGCAGTATTTT	CASSRSEFWSDTQYF
-	-	TRBV5-8	TRBJ2-7	TGTGCCAGCCCGCAGGGCGGGAACGAGCAGTACTTC	CASPQGGNEQYF
-	-	TRBV7-2	TRBJ1-5	TGTGCCAGCAGCTTGGGTCGTAAGGTTTTTAATCAGCCCCAGCATTTT	CASSLGRKVFNQPQHF
-	-	TRBV30	TRBJ2-7	TGTGCCTGGAGTGTTGAAGGGTTATACGAGCAGTACTTC	CAWSVEGLYEQYF
TRBD2	-	TRBV6-6	TRBJ2-5	TGTGCCAGCAGTTCATATTCAGGCGGGGGGGAGACCCAGTACTTC	CASSSYSGGGETQYF
TRBD1	-	TRBV10-3	TRBJ2-6	TGTGCCATCAGTAAATCGCCGGGACAGCGATACTCTGGGGCCAACGTCCTGACTTTC	CAISKSPGQRYSGANVLTF
-	-	TRBV4-2	TRBJ1-1	TGTGCCAGCAGCCAAGAGGGGGTGGGGACTGAAGCTTTCTTT	CASSQEGVGTEAFF
TRBD2	-	TRBV10-1	TRBJ2-1	TGCGCCAGCAGTCGAGCGGGAGATCGTTACAATGAGCAGTTCTTC	CASSRAGDRYNEQFF
-	-	TRBV28	TRBJ2-7	TGTGCCAGCAGGCCAACAGGGTCTTACGAGCAGTACTTC	CASRPTGSYEQYF
TRBD2	-	TRBV10-3	TRBJ2-3	TGTGCCATCAGTGATGAAGCGGGAGCTACGCAGTATTTT	CAISDEAGATQYF
-	-	TRBV19	TRBJ1-1	TGTGCCAGTAGTTCCTACGCGACAGGGAACACTGAAGCTTTCTTT	CASSSYATGNTEAFF
TRBD2	-	TRBV7-9	TRBJ2-7	TGTGCCAGCAGCTTAGGACTAGCGGGAATATACGAGCAGTACTTC	CASSLGLAGIYEQYF
-	-	TRBV11-2	TRBJ1-6	TGTGCCAGCAGCTTGGGACGGGCGCCCCTCCACTTT	CASSLGRAPLHF
TRBD2	-	TRBV2	TRBJ2-7	TGTGCCAGCAGAGTCACTAGCGCAGGCTCCTACGAGCAGTACTTC	CASRVTSAGSYEQYF
TRBD1	-	TRBV29-1	TRBJ2-6	TGCAGCGTTTTCGACAGGGGTTCTGGGGCCAACGTCCTGACTTTC	CSVFDRGSGANVLTF
-	once	TRBV4-1	TRBJ1-1	TGCGCCAGCAGCCAAGAGGAGGACTTTCCCTCTGAAGCTTTCTTT	CASSQEEDFPSEAFF
-	once	TRBV27	TRBJ2-1	TGTGCCAGCAGTCGAACCCACGGAGTCCTCCCTTACAATGAGCAGTTCTTC	CASSRTHGVLPYNEQFF
-	once	TRBV10-2	TRBJ2-2	TGCGCCAGAGGGAGACCGAGAGCCATGTTCGCGAACACCGGGGAGCTGTTTTTT	CARGRPRAMFANTGELFF
-	-	TRBV19	TRBJ1-2	TGTGCCAGTAGTTCTCGAAACTTGGGTGGCTACACCTTC	CASSSRNLGGYTF
TRBD2	-	TRBV18	TRBJ2-3	TGTGCCAGCTCGCCAGCGAGCGGGAGGGATACGCAGTATTTT	CASSPASGRDTQYF
-	-	TRBV5-1	TRBJ2-1	TGCGCCAGCAGCTTGCGGACACTTGGGACGTCCGGGCGGAACAATGAGCAGTTCTTC	CASSLRTLGTSGRNNEQFF
-	few	TRBV19	TRBJ1-5	TGTGCCAGTAGTATCGGTTCGGGGGCCAATCAGCCCCAGCATTTT	CASSIGSGANQPQHF
TRBD2	once	TRBV27	TRBJ2-1	TGTGCCAGCAGTTTCGAGCGGGAGGGCCAGGATGAGCAGTTCTTC	CASSFEREGQDEQFF
TRBD2	-	TRBV11-2	TRBJ2-3	TGTGCCAGCAGCCCACGACTAGCGGGAGGGCCTAGAGCAGATACGCAGTATTTT	CASSPRLAGGPRADTQYF
TRBD2	-	TRBV27	TRBJ2-2	TGTGCCAGCAGTTTATATCTAGCGGGAGGGCCCCGGGAGCTGTTTTTT	CASSLYLAGGPRELFF
-	-	TRBV5-1	TRBJ1-1	TGCGCCAGCAGCTTGCCCCCCTTAGGACAGAGGAACACTGAAGCTTTCTTT	CASSLPPLGQRNTEAFF
-	-	TRBV19	TRBJ2-1	TGTGCCAGTAGGCCGCGGGCTAGCGCGATCGATGAGCAGTTCTTC	CASRPRASAIDEQFF
TRBD2	-	TRBV27	TRBJ2-7	TGTGCCAGCAACCTAGCGGGAGCAGGGTACTACGAGCAGTACTTC	CASNLAGAGYYEQYF
TRBD1	-	TRBV6-5	TRBJ2-7	TGTGCCACCAACAGGGGAACCTACGAGCAGTACTTC	CATNRGTYEQYF
-	once	TRBV10-1	TRBJ1-1	TGCGCCAGCACTCCATCGGGGAATACTGAAGCTTTCTTT	CASTPSGNTEAFF
TRBD1	-	TRBV7-9	TRBJ2-6	TGTGCCAGCAGCCCGGACAGGATCCCGGGCCTGACTTTC	CASSPDRIPGLTF
-	once	TRBV7-3	TRBJ2-7	TGTGCCAGCAGCTTAAGGGGGGGCCCCTACGAGCAGTACTTC	CASSLRGGPYEQYF
TRBD2	-	TRBV11-2	TRBJ2-3	TGTGCCAGCAGCTTAAGTCCGCGGGGGAGCACAGATACGCAGTATTTT	CASSLSPRGSTDTQYF
TRBD1	-	TRBV6-5	TRBJ1-1	TGTGCCAGCAGTTACGGGGACAGGGACACTGAAGCTTTCTTT	CASSYGDRDTEAFF
-	once	TRBV18	TRBJ2-1	TGTGCCAGCTCACCACTAAGCGGGCCCTACAATGAGCAGTTCTTC	CASSPLSGPYNEQFF
-	-	TRBV19	TRBJ2-5	TGTGCCAGTAGTGGACGGACCATGGGGACCCAGTACTTC	CASSGRTMGTQYF